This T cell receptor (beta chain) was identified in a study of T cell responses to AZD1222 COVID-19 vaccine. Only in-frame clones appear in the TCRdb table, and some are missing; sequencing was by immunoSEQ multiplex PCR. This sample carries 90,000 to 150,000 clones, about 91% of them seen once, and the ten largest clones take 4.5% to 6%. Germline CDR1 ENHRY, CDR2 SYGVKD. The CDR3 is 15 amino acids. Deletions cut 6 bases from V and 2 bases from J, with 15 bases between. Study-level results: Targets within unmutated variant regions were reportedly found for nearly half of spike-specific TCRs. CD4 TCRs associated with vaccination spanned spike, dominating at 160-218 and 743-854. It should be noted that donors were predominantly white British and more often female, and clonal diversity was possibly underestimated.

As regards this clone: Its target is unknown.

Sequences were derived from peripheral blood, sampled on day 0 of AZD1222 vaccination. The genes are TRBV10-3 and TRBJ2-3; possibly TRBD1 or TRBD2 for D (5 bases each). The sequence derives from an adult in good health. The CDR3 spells CAIRWDGAFTDTQYF. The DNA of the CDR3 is TGTGCCATCAGATGGGACGGGGCTTTCACAGATACGCAGTATTTT.